One sample yielded the 27 T cell receptor beta chains listed below, sequenced in a study of spatial heterogeneity in lung cancer. TCRdb re-called the 5' RACE reads through MiXCR, storing one row per CDR3 protein. The repertoire has about 95,000 distinct CDR3 sequences, about 9.4% of them found once; the top ten carry less than 9%. The time point: sample taken at primary tumor resection. The study sequenced unsorted whole RNA from tumor, nontumor lung or frozen PBMC. This sample comprised PBMCs, obtained at surgery. The receptors here all came from a male donor with early-stage non-small cell lung cancer.

The table lists this clonotype with a few counts. V and J are TRBV27 and TRBJ2-2; D remains unclear. This CDR3 contains 11 residues. V was clipped by 3 bases and J by 7 bases, with 3 bases between them. Germline lookup yields CDR1 MNHEY and CDR2 SMNVEV (reference sequence). The CDR3 loop reads CASSFGGELFF. CDR3 DNA sequence: TGTGCCAGCAGTTTTGGCGGGGAGCTGTTTTTT.

This clonotype was counted at least ten times. The chain employs TRBV19 and TRBJ2-7; 10 bases are a match to TRBD2. CDR1 and CDR2 from the germline V gene are LNHDA and SQIVND (reference sequence). This CDR3 region has 14 residues. V lost 6 bases, J lost 7 bases, and 9 bases stayed unmatched. In DNA, the CDR3 is TGTGCCAGTAGAGAGATAGCGGGAGGCGGTGAGCAGTACTTC. Translated, it gives CASREIAGGGEQYF.

This clonotype was observed at least ten times. V is TRBV14 and J is TRBJ2-4; D remains unclear. The CDR3 covers 15 residues. Trimming left V 0 bases short and J 1 base short, with 7 bases between. Germline-derived CDR1 and CDR2 are SGHDN and FVKESK. The CDR3 nucleotides are TGTGCCAGCAGCCAAGATTCCGGTGCCAAAAACATTCAGTACTTC. Encoded protein: CASSQDSGAKNIQYF.

This clonotype was seen repeatedly, ten times or more. This chain connects TRBV7-9 to TRBJ1-2; possible D gene TRBD1, 6 bases. CDR1 is SEHNR and CDR2 is FQNEAQ in the germline V gene (reference sequence). Trimming pared 7 bases from V and 7 bases from J, leaving 25 bases between. The CDR3 length is 16 residues. CDR3 region: CASTYDRTPRGFGYTF. CDR3 sequence (DNA): TGTGCCAGCACCTACGACAGGACCCCCCGCGGATTTGGCTACACCTTC.

This clonotype was counted at least ten times. The rearrangement links TRBV7-3 to TRBJ2-1; 11 bases map to TRBD1. Trimming took 1 base from V and 6 from J; bases not matched to a gene: 5. Germline V gives CDR1 SGHTA, CDR2 FQGTGA. The CDR3 length is 16 residues. CDR3 in amino acids: CASSLSGTGGLNEQFF. The CDR3 DNA follows: TGTGCCAGCAGCTTAAGCGGGACAGGGGGTCTCAATGAGCAGTTCTTC.

This clonotype occurred many times. The chain couples TRBV3-1 to TRBJ2-1; TRBD2 is a possible D gene (6 bases). The V gene's germline CDR1 is LGHDT and CDR2 YNNKEL (reference sequence). CDR3 length: 16 residues. The V end was cut by 1 base, the J end by 0 bases, with 10 bases between. For the CDR3, the DNA is TGTGCCAGCAGCCAAGCCCGCGGGACCTCCTACAATGAGCAGTTCTTC. This gives the protein CASSQARGTSYNEQFF.

This clonotype was seen repeatedly, ten times or more. The rearrangement joins TRBV2 to TRBJ1-5, with D maybe TRBD1 (5 bases). Trimming removed 6 bases from V and 7 bases from J, with 10 bases in between. The CDR3 is made up of 12 amino acids. Germline CDR1 is SNHLY and CDR2 is FYNNEI. CDR3 protein: CASRGEGQPQHF. CDR3 nucleotides: TGTGCCAGCAGGGGGGAGGGCCAGCCCCAGCATTTT.

In this sample, this clonotype turned up a few times. The chain links TRBV2 to TRBJ2-7; 7 nucleotides agree with TRBD2. The CDR3 has 17 residues. V was clipped by 5 bases and J by 0 bases; unmatched bases: 13. CDR1 and CDR2 from the germline V gene are SNHLY and FYNNEI. The CDR3 here is CASSSTPRLAVSYEQYF. The CDR3 DNA is TGTGCCAGCAGTTCCACCCCGCGGCTAGCGGTCTCCTACGAGCAGTACTTC.

The genes are TRBV3-1 and TRBJ1-2; D unclear. CDR3 size: 11 residues. Deletions cut 3 bases from V and 6 bases from J, with 5 bases between. Germline-derived CDR1 and CDR2 are LGHDT and YNNKEL (reference sequence). CDR3 in DNA: TGTGCCAGCAGCCAGAGTAATGGCTACACCTTC. Amino acid sequence: CASSQSNGYTF. Together with reference TRBV3-1 and TRBJ1-2, the CDR3 gives the full variable domain: DTAVSQTPKYLVTQMGNDKSIKCEQNLGHDTMYWYKQDSKKFLKIMFSYNNKELIINETVPNRFSPKSPDKAHLNLHINSLELGDSAVYFCASSQSNGYTFGSGTRLTVV.

This clonotype was counted only a few times. The genes are TRBV7-6 and TRBJ1-6, with D tentatively TRBD1 (5 bases). The CDR3 covers 14 residues. The germline gives CDR1 SGHVS, CDR2 FNYEAQ. V lost 4 bases, J lost 4 bases, and 8 bases lay in between. The CDR3 nucleotides read TGTGCCAGCAGCTCCCAGGGTTATAATTCACCCCTCCACTTT. Its protein is CASSSQGYNSPLHF.

The chain recombines TRBV12-3 or TRBV12-4 with TRBJ2-7; D perhaps matches TRBD2 (5 bases). CDR3 size: 11 residues. Between the trimmed V and J ends, which lost 5 bases and 9 bases, there was a span of 11 bases. The CDR3 loop reads CASSARSGQYF. CDR3 in DNA: TGTGCCAGCAGTGCCCGGAGCGGGCAGTACTTC.

This clonotype showed up many times. The chain uses TRBV27 and TRBJ2-7; D is possibly TRBD1 or TRBD2 (5 bases each). Germline V CDR1 and CDR2: MNHEY, SMNVEV (reference sequence). V was trimmed by 3 bases and J by 5 bases, leaving 14 bases between them. CDR3 length: 14 amino acids. In DNA, the CDR3 is TGTGCCAGCAGTTTTTACGGGTTGGGGGACGAGCAGTACTTC. Residues: CASSFYGLGDEQYF.

In this sample, this clonotype turned up many times. The rearrangement links TRBV6-6 to TRBJ1-1, with a possible D match to TRBD1 (6 bases). V shed 7 bases and J shed 3 bases, with 12 bases lying between them. The CDR3 has 13 amino acids. Germline CDR1 and CDR2: MNHNY and SVGAGI (reference sequence). CDR3 sequence (DNA): TGTGCCAGCAACCAGGACAGCTACACTGAAGCTTTCTTT. Protein sequence: CASNQDSYTEAFF.

This clonotype was seen ten or more times. The chain couples TRBV19 to TRBJ2-5; D remains unclear. The CDR3 contains 14 residues. Germline V gene sequence: CDR1 LNHDA, CDR2 SQIVND (reference sequence). Trimming removed 1 base from V and 0 bases from J, with 6 bases in between. The CDR3 protein is CASSIGMYQETQYF. CDR3 bases: TGTGCCAGTAGTATAGGAATGTACCAAGAGACCCAGTACTTC. Drawing the rest from reference TRBV19 and TRBJ2-5, the complete variable domain is DGGITQSPKYLFRKEGQNVTLSCEQNLNHDAMYWYRQDPGQGLRLIYYSQIVNDFQKGDIAEGYSVSREKKESFPLTVTSAQKNPTAFYLCASSIGMYQETQYFGPGTRLLVL.

This clonotype occurred many times. The rearrangement joins TRBV6-4 to TRBJ2-3; D may correspond to TRBD1 or TRBD2 (6 bases each). Germline assignment: CDR1 MRHNA and CDR2 SNTAGT. Trimming cost V 6 bases and J 8 bases, with 24 bases left between them. The CDR3 runs 16 residues. For the CDR3, the DNA is TGTGCCAGCAGAATACCCCGTCGAGGGGGGACTGGTACGCAGTATTTT. It yields the protein CASRIPRRGGTGTQYF.

This clonotype was picked up many times. The chain links TRBV5-1 to TRBJ1-6; D not resolved. CDR3 size: 14 residues. V lost 0 bases and J 7 bases, leaving 8 bases between the germline ends. Germline values: CDR1 SGHRS, CDR2 YFSETQ. The CDR3 is CASSLGQPNSPLHF. The CDR3 nucleotides read TGCGCCAGCAGCTTGGGCCAGCCAAATTCACCCCTCCACTTT.

This clonotype was detected a few times. J is TRBJ2-3 and V is TRBV25-1; TRBD1 agrees at 9 bases. After removal of 5 bases from V and 2 bases from J, the junction contained 5 bases not matched to a gene. Looked up from germline, CDR1 is MGHDK and CDR2 is SYGVNS. This CDR3 contains 15 residues. CDR3 DNA: TGTGCCAGCAGTAAACAGGGGGCCTTCACAGATACGCAGTATTTT. It is translated as CASSKQGAFTDTQYF.

Many counts were recorded for this clonotype. The rearrangement joins TRBV3-1 to TRBJ2-3; no firm D call. The CDR3 runs 16 residues. Trimming took off 1 base at V and 0 bases at J, with 11 bases between the two ends. Germline V gene sequence: CDR1 LGHDT, CDR2 YNNKEL (reference sequence). CDR3 in amino acids: CASSQAGGPSTDTQYF. The CDR3 bases are TGTGCCAGCAGCCAAGCGGGCGGACCTAGCACAGATACGCAGTATTTT.

A few counts support this clonotype. V is TRBV4-2 and J is TRBJ2-7; no reliable D call. The CDR3 consists of 15 residues. CDR1 is LGHNA, CDR2 YNFKEQ, per germline. Deletions cut 1 base from V and 1 base from J, with 11 bases between. The CDR3 coding sequence is TGTGCCAGCAGCCAAGGCGAGGATTATTCCTACGAGCAGTACTTC. Protein product: CASSQGEDYSYEQYF.

This clonotype appeared many times. The V call is TRBV27, the J call TRBJ1-1; 8 nucleotides match TRBD1. V lost 4 bases, J lost 11 bases, and 6 bases stayed unmatched. CDR1 and CDR2 (germline): MNHEY, SMNVEV (reference sequence). This CDR3 contains 12 residues. CDR3: CASSYQGAPAFF. CDR3 bases: TGTGCCAGCAGTTACCAGGGGGCGCCGGCTTTCTTT.

This clonotype was observed at least ten times. The rearrangement joins TRBV11-2 to TRBJ2-3, with unresolved D. V shed 1 base and J shed 3 bases, with 8 bases lying between them. Germline CDR1 SGHAT, CDR2 FQNNGV. This CDR3 comprises 14 residues. In nucleotides, the CDR3 is TGTGCCAGCAGCTTAGTGTGGCCAACAGATACGCAGTATTTT. Protein sequence: CASSLVWPTDTQYF. The entire variable domain, with the rest obtained from reference TRBV11-2 and TRBJ2-3, is as follows: EAGVAQSPRYKIIEKRQSVAFWCNPISGHATLYWYQQILGQGPKLLIQFQNNGVVDDSQLPKDRFSAERLKGVDSTLKIQPAKLEDSAVYLCASSLVWPTDTQYFGPGTRLTVL.

CDR3 sequence (DNA): TGCGCCAGCAGCTTTTGGAAAGCGGGAAAGAGCAATGAGCAGTTCTTC. Translation: CASSFWKAGKSNEQFF. The gene calls are TRBV5-1 and TRBJ2-1; TRBD2 matches 7 bases. Germline V lookup: CDR1 SGHRS, CDR2 YFSETQ. V lost 2 bases, J lost 6 bases, and 11 bases stayed unmatched. The CDR3 runs to 16 residues.

This clonotype has only a few counts. The chain uses TRBV28 and TRBJ2-6; no definite D call. Per germline, CDR1 MDHEN and CDR2 SYDVKM. V was clipped by 6 bases and J by 0 bases, with 9 bases between them. The CDR3 is 15 residues long. The CDR3 sequence is CASRPLSSGANVLTF. Here the CDR3 DNA reads TGTGCCAGCAGGCCGTTGAGCTCTGGGGCCAACGTCCTGACTTTC.

The table lists this clonotype with a few counts. The rearrangement joins TRBV4-3 to TRBJ2-7, with 8 bases aligning to TRBD1. With 1 base clipped from V and 3 bases from J, the junction kept 5 bases outside the gene matches. The CDR3 loop spans 15 amino acids. The V gene's germline CDR1 is LGHNA and CDR2 YSLEER. This CDR3 is CASSQAGQGYYEQYF. CDR3 coding DNA: TGCGCCAGCAGCCAAGCCGGACAGGGTTACTACGAGCAGTACTTC.

This clonotype has only a few counts. This CDR3 is CSVGGLQYF. In DNA, the CDR3 is TGCAGCGTTGGTGGGCTCCAGTATTTT. V usage is TRBV29-1 and J usage is TRBJ2-3, with unresolved D. This CDR3 has 9 amino acids. The V gene lost 4 bases and the J gene lost 12 bases, with 8 bases spanning the gap. Germline V gene lookup returns CDR1 SQVTM and CDR2 ANQGSEA.

The chain employs TRBV6-6 and TRBJ1-2, with D tentatively TRBD1 (6 bases). Per the germline V gene, CDR1 is MNHNY and CDR2 is SVGAGI (reference sequence). The CDR3 is 14 amino acids. V was clipped by 7 bases and J by 4 bases, with 16 bases between them. The CDR3 coding sequence is TGTGCCAGCAATCTAGACAGGCCCTTCTATGGCTACACCTTC. Its protein is CASNLDRPFYGYTF.

This clonotype has just a few counts. The V call is TRBV7-2, the J call TRBJ2-7; 9 bases align to TRBD2. The CDR3 extends over 14 amino acids. The V and J ends lost 8 bases and 4 bases, in that order; junction bases with no gene match: 9. Germline lookup yields CDR1 SGHTA and CDR2 FQGNSA. As DNA, the CDR3 is TGTGCCAGCCTACTGGCGGGGGGGCCTTACGAGCAGTACTTC. It encodes CASLLAGGPYEQYF.